This TCR beta chain was identified during a study of blood T cells in healthy people across ages. Overall study results and limits: Aged donors had fewer naive CD4+ cells and lower diversity than long-lived donors.

This clonotype was seen a few times. Its matching antigen is unknown. Per-sample yields of isolated PBMCs were at least 6.5 million. With a J-beta primer mix and a sample-barcoded 5' primer, a second PCR ran about 6 to 11 cycles. TCRdb ran MiXCR on the 5' RACE reads and lists one entry per CDR3 protein. The sample carries about 800,000 distinct CDR3 sequences, around a quarter recorded once. The CDR3 is 14 amino acids. Germline trimming cut 4 bases from V and 1 base from J; bases unmatched to any gene: 2. Germline V gene data show CDR1 as DFQATT and CDR2 as SNEGSKA (reference sequence). This same sample was also part of a study on T cells of mothers and their children. That investigation notes: Three healthy Caucasian mothers served as donors, and their six children did as well.

The receptor was derived from a boy aged 10-17 years in good health. Sequencing was performed on blood. The V gene is TRBV20-1, the J gene TRBJ2-3; 10 bases fit TRBD2. DNA for the CDR3: TGCAGTGCTACCCTAGCGGGAGGCACAGATACGCAGTATTTT. It translates to CSATLAGGTDTQYF.